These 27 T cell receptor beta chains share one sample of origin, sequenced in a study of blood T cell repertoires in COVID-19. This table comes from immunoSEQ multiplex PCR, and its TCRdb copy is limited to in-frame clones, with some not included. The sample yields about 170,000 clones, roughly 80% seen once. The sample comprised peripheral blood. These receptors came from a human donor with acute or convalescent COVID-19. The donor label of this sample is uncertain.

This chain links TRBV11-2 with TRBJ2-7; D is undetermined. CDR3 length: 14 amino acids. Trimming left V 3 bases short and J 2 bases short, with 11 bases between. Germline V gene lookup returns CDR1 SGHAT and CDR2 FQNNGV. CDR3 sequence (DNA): TGTGCCAGCAGCTTTGAACGGGTTACCTACGAGCAGTACTTC. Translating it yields CASSFERVTYEQYF.

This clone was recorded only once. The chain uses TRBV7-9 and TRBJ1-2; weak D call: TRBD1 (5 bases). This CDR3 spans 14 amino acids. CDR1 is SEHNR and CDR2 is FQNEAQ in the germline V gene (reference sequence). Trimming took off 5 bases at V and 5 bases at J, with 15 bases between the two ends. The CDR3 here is CASSPRQGLYGYTF. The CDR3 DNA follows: TGTGCCAGCAGCCCGCGCCAGGGTCTTTATGGCTACACCTTC.

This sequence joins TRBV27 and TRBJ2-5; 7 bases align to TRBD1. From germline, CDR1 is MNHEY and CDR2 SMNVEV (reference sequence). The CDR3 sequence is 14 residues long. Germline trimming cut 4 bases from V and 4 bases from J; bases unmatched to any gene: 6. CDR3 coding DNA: TGTGCCAGCAGTTGGTACAGGGGATTAGAGACCCAGTACTTC. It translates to CASSWYRGLETQYF.

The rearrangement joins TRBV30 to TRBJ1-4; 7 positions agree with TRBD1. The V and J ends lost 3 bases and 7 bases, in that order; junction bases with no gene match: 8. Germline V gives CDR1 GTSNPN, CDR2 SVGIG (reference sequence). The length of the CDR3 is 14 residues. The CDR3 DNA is TGTGCCTGGAGGATTGGCAGGGGGATTGAAAAACTGTTTTTT. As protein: CAWRIGRGIEKLFF.

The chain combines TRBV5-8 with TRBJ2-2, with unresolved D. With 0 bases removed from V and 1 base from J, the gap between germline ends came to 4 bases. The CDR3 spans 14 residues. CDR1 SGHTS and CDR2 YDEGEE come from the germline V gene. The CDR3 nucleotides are TGTGCCAGCAGCTTGGTACAGAACACCGGGGAGCTGTTTTTT. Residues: CASSLVQNTGELFF.

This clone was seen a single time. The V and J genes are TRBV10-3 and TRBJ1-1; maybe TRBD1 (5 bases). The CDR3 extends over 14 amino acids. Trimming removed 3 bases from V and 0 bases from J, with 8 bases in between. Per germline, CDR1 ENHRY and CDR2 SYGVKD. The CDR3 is CAISDPGVNTEAFF. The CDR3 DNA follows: TGTGCCATCAGTGACCCGGGGGTGAACACTGAAGCTTTCTTT.

The CDR3 here is CASSPLRLDRGYEQYF. The CDR3 nucleotides read TGTGCCAGCTCACCCCTTCGATTGGACAGGGGCTACGAGCAGTACTTC. The chain couples TRBV18 to TRBJ2-7; 9 bases align to TRBD1. The J segment lost 3 bases and the V segment lost 3 bases, leaving 9 bases of the junction unmatched. The CDR3 has 16 amino acids. Germline lookup yields CDR1 KGHSH and CDR2 LQKENI.

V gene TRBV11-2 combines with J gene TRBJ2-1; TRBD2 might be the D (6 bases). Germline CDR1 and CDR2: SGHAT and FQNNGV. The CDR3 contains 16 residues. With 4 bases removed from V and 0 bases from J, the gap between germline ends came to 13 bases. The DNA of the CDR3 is TGTGCCAGCAGCTCCTTGCCCGGGGGCTCCTACAATGAGCAGTTCTTC. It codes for CASSSLPGGSYNEQFF. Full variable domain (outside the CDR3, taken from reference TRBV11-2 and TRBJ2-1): EAGVAQSPRYKIIEKRQSVAFWCNPISGHATLYWYQQILGQGPKLLIQFQNNGVVDDSQLPKDRFSAERLKGVDSTLKIQPAKLEDSAVYLCASSSLPGGSYNEQFFGPGTRLTVL.

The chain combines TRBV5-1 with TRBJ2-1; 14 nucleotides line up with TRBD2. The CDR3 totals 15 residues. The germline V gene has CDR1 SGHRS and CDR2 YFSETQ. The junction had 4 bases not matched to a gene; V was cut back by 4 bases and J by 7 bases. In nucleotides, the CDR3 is TGCGCCAGCAGCCTCGGGACTAGCGGGAGTAATGAGCAGTTCTTC. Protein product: CASSLGTSGSNEQFF.

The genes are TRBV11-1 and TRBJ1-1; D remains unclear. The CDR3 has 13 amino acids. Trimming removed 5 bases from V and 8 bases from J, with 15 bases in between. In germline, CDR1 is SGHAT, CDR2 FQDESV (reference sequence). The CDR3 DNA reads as TGTGCCAGCAGCCTAGTAGGGAGCACAGAAGCTTTCTTT. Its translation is CASSLVGSTEAFF.

CDR3 nucleotide sequence: TGTGCCAGCAGTGAGACTAGCGGGGGCCTTTTCGAGCAGTACTTC. Translated: CASSETSGGLFEQYF. The chain uses TRBV28 and TRBJ2-7; 12 bases agree with TRBD2. The junction had 8 bases not matched to a gene; V was cut back by 5 bases and J by 6 bases. The CDR3 contains 15 residues. CDR1 and CDR2 from the germline V gene are MDHEN and SYDVKM.

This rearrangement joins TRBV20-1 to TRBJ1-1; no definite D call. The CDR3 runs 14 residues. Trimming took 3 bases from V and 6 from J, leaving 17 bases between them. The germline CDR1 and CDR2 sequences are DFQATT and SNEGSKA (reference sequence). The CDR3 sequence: CSASGDTVKAEAFF. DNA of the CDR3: TGCAGTGCTAGTGGAGACACTGTCAAGGCTGAAGCTTTCTTT.

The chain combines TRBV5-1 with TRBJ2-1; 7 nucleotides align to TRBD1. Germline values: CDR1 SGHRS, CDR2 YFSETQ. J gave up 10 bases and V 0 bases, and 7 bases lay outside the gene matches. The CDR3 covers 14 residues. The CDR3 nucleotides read TGCGCCAGCAGCTTGGGACAGGGACAAGGGGAGCAGTTCTTC. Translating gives CASSLGQGQGEQFF.

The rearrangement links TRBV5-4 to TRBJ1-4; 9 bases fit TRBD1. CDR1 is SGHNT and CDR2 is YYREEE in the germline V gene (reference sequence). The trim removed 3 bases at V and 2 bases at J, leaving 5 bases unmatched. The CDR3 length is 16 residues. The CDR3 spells CASSSTGGWTNEKLFF. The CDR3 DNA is TGTGCCAGCAGCTCCACAGGGGGCTGGACTAATGAAAAACTGTTTTTT.

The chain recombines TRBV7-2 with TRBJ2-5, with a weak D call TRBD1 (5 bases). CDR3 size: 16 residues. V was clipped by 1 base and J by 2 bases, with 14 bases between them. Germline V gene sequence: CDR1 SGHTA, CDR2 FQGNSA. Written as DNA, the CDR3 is TGTGCCAGCAGCTTAGGTCAGGGATGGGTGCAAGAGACCCAGTACTTC. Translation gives CASSLGQGWVQETQYF.

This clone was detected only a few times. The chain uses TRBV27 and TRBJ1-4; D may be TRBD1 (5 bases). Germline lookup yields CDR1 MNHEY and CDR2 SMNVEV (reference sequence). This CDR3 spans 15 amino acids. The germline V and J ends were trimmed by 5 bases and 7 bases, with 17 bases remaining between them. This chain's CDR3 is CASSPYLAGGEKLFF. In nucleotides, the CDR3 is TGTGCCAGCAGTCCCTACTTAGCCGGGGGTGAAAAACTGTTTTTT.

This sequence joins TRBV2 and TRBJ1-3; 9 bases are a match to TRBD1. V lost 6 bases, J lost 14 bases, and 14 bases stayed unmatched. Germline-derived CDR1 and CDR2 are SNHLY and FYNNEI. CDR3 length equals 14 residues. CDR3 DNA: TGTGCCAGCAGCGAGCTACTCGGGACAGGGTCCGTATATTTT. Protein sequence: CASSELLGTGSVYF.

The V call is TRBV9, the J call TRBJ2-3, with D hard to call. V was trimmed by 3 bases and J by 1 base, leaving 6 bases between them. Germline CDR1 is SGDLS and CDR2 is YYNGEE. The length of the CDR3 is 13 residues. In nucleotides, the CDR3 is TGTGCCAGCAGCGCCGGTCGCACAGATACGCAGTATTTT. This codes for CASSAGRTDTQYF.

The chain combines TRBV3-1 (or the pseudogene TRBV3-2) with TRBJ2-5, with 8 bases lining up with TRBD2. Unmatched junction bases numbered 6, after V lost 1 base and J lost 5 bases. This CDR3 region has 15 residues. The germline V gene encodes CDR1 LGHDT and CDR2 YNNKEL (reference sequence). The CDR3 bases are TGTGCCAGCAGCCAAGTTCGGGGGGGCCCGGAGACCCAGTACTTC. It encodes CASSQVRGGPETQYF.

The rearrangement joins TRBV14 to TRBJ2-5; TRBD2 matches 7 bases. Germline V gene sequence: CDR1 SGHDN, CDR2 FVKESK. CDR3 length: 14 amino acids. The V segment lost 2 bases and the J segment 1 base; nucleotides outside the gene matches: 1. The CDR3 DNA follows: TGTGCCAGCAGCCAACTAGCGGCCCAAGAGACCCAGTACTTC. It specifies CASSQLAAQETQYF. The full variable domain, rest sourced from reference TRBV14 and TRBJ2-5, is EAGVTQFPSHSVIEKGQTVTLRCDPISGHDNLYWYRRVMGKEIKFLLHFVKESKQDESGMPNNRFLAERTGGTYSTLKVQPAELEDSGVYFCASSQLAAQETQYFGPGTRLLVL.

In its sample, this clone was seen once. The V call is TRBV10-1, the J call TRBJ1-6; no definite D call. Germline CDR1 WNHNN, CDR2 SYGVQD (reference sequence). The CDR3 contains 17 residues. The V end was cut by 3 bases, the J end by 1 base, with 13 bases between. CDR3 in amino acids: CASSDISRGSYNSPLHF. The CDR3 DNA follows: TGCGCCAGCAGTGATATCTCTCGAGGGTCCTATAATTCACCCCTCCACTTT.

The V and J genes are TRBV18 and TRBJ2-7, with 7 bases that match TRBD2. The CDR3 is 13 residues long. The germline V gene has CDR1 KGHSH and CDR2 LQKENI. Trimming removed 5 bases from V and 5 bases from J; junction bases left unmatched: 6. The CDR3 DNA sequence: TGTGCCAGCTCATCCAGCGGGATGGACGAGCAGTACTTC. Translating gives CASSSSGMDEQYF.

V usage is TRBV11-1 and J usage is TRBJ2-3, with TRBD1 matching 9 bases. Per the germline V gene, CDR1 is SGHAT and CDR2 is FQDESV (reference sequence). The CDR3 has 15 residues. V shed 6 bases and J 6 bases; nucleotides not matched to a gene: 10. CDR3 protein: CASRSNRGQGDTQYF. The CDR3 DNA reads TGTGCCAGCAGATCCAACAGGGGGCAAGGTGATACGCAGTATTTT.

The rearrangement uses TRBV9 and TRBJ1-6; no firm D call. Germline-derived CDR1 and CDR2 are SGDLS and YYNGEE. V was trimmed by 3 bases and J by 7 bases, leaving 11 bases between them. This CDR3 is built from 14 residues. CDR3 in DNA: TGTGCCAGCAGCGGGGCAGGTGGCAATTCACCCCTCCACTTT. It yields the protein CASSGAGGNSPLHF.

The chain's CDR3 is CASRGQGYGYTF. For the CDR3, the DNA is TGTGCCAGCAGGGGACAGGGCTATGGCTACACCTTC. The chain recombines TRBV25-1 with TRBJ1-2; 9 positions match TRBD1. Germline trimming cut 6 bases from V and 4 bases from J; bases unmatched to any gene: 0. CDR1 MGHDK and CDR2 SYGVNS come from the germline V gene. CDR3 size: 12 residues.

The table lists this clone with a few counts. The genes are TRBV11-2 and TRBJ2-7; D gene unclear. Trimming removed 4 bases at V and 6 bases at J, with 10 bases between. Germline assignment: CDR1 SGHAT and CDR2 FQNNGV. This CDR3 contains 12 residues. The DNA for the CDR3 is TGTGCCAGCAGCTCGATAACAGCCGAGCAGTACTTC. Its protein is CASSSITAEQYF.

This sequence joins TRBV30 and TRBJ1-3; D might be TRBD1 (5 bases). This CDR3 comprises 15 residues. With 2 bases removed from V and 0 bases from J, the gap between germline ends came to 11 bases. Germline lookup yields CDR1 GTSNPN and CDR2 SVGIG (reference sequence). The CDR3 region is CAWSRGDSSGNTIYF. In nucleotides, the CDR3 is TGTGCCTGGAGTCGAGGTGACAGCTCTGGAAACACCATATATTTT. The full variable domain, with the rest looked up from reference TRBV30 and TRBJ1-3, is SQTIHQWPATLVQPVGSPLSLECTVEGTSNPNLYWYRQAAGRGLQLLFYSVGIGQISSEVPQNLSASRPQDRQFILSSKKLLLSDSGFYLCAWSRGDSSGNTIYFGEGSWLTVV.